This TCR beta chain was sequenced for a study of lymphopenia after photon versus proton radiotherapy. Study-level results: Photon-treated patients lost naive T cells and TCR diversity; proton-treated stayed stable. After the lymphocyte nadir, photon-treated repertoires showed oligoclonal expansion, especially of CD8+ Temra cells. Better survival with proton therapy was suggested as possible, not demonstrated. Larger post-nadir TCR diversity loss correlated inversely with survival in deceased patients.

Data came from immunoSEQ multiplex PCR; TCRdb stores just in-frame clones and leaves some out. The sample contains about 160,000 clones, roughly nine tenths of which appear only once. Concerning this clone itself: What it binds is unknown.

The CDR3 sequence is 18 residues long. V lost 0 bases and J lost 0; bases outside the gene matches: 8. CDR1 and CDR2 (germline): MDHEN, SYDVKM. Sample: peripheral blood, taken from a patient treated with photon-based radiotherapy. The receptor was derived from a man between 45 and 60 years old with gastric cancer. The chain has TRBV28 and TRBJ2-1; the match to TRBD2 covers 7 bases. The CDR3 bases are TGTGCCAGCAGTTTATGGGGCCCTAGCGGCAGCTCCTACAATGAGCAGTTCTTC. Translating it yields CASSLWGPSGSSYNEQFF.